A selection of T cell receptor beta chains follows, all from one sample in a study of blood T cell repertoires in COVID-19. Assay used: immunoSEQ multiplex PCR; TCRdb lists only in-frame clones, some missing. The profile shows 200,000 to 300,000 clones, around 87% of them singletons. Sequencing input: peripheral blood. The receptors here all came from a woman aged 60 to 75 with COVID-19, enrolled during active disease. Both conserved end residues are part of each CDR3. The D gene is left open where the match is weak. Rows give clone size only sometimes, using once, few, many, or a class for an expanded clone.

NA | TRBD1 | 16 | TRBJ2-7 | TRBV5-4 | TGTGCCAGCAGCCTTGGGGGGACAGGGGGGCTCTACGAGCAGTACTTC | CASSLGGTGGLYEQYF
NA | NA | 14 | TRBJ1-1 | TRBV11-1 | TGTGCCAGCAGTCACAGGGCCGTGAACACTGAAGCTTTCTTT | CASSHRAVNTEAFF
NA | NA | 11 | TRBJ1-1 | TRBV5-5 | TGTGCCAGCAGCTTCACAGCTGAAGCTTTCTTT | CASSFTAEAFF
NA | TRBD1 | 14 | TRBJ2-7 | TRBV10-3 | TGTGCCATCAACCCGGACAGGGGTCTCCGGGGTAGGTACTTC | CAINPDRGLRGRYF
NA | NA | 14 | TRBJ1-2 | TRBV10-2 | TGCGCCAGCAGTGAGTCGACGACAGCCTATGGCTACACCTTC | CASSESTTAYGYTF
NA | NA | 14 | TRBJ1-2 | TRBV6-5 | TGTGCCAGCAGCTTGGTCCTCCTGGGCCTTGGCTACACCTTC | CASSLVLLGLGYTF
few | TRBD1 | 15 | TRBJ2-1 | TRBV6-5 | TGTGCCAGCAGTAAGTACAGGGGAAGGAGGAATGAGCAGTTCTTC | CASSKYRGRRNEQFF
few | NA | 12 | TRBJ2-1 | TRBV7-2 | TGTGCCAGCAGCTTGGCGGTCGATGAGCAGTTCTTC | CASSLAVDEQFF
once | TRBD2 | 13 | TRBJ2-1 | TRBV10-1 | TGCGCCAGCAGTGAGTCCGGTCGGGAGGGCCTGTTCTTC | CASSESGREGLFF
NA | NA | 13 | TRBJ1-2 | TRBV3-1/TRBV3-2 | TGTGCCAGCAGCCCGCGACAGTCCTATGGCTACACCTTC | CASSPRQSYGYTF
once | TRBD1 | 15 | TRBJ2-3 | TRBV19 | TGTGCCAGTAGAAACCGACAGGGGGGCACAGATACGCAGTATTTT | CASRNRQGGTDTQYF
NA | NA | 16 | TRBJ2-2 | TRBV7-9 | TGTGCCAGCAGCATTTCGACAGCGCAGAGGACCGGGGAGCTGTTTTTT | CASSISTAQRTGELFF
NA | NA | 14 | TRBJ1-4 | TRBV30 | TGTGCTTTCAGAGCGGGTATAACTAATGAAAAACTGTTTTTT | CAFRAGITNEKLFF
NA | TRBD1 | 13 | TRBJ2-1 | TRBV7-2 | TGTGCCAGCAGCTTAGAGGGACAGGCGAACCCGTTCTTC | CASSLEGQANPFF
NA | TRBD1 | 18 | TRBJ1-4 | TRBV2 | TGTGCCAGCAGTGAATTTGTGGGACAGGGAGGTAATAAGGGAAAACTGTTTTTT | CASSEFVGQGGNKGKLFF
NA | NA | 12 | TRBJ1-2 | TRBV6-5 | TGTGCCAGCAGCCGCCGGGGGGATGGCTACACCTTC | CASSRRGDGYTF
NA | NA | 16 | TRBJ1-5 | TRBV7-9 | TGTGCCAGCAGCTTCGCGACAGGTTCTCGCGGTCAGCCCCAGCATTTT | CASSFATGSRGQPQHF
NA | TRBD2 | 18 | TRBJ2-1 | TRBV5-4 | TGTGCCAGCAGCTCCGTCCCGGGACTAGCGGGACCGTACAATGAGCAGTTCTTC | CASSSVPGLAGPYNEQFF
once | TRBD2 | 15 | TRBJ2-5 | TRBV3-1/TRBV3-2 | TGTGCCAGCAGCCTCCACGGGACTACCCCAGAGACCCAGTACTTC | CASSLHGTTPETQYF
NA | NA | 17 | TRBJ2-1 | TRBV5-1 | TGCGCCAGCCAAGCCATGAGTCGGGGGGCAGTAGGAGATGAGCAGTTCTTC | CASQAMSRGAVGDEQFF
NA | NA | 13 | TRBJ1-5 | TRBV7-9 | TGTGCCAGCAGTTGGGAGAGCAATCAGCCCCAGCATTTT | CASSWESNQPQHF
NA | TRBD2 | 16 | TRBJ2-7 | TRBV7-2 | TGTGCCAGCAGCTCAACTAGCGGGAGCGGTTCCCACGAGCAGTACTTC | CASSSTSGSGSHEQYF
NA | TRBD2 | 12 | TRBJ2-7 | TRBV28 | TGTGCCAGCAGGCGGGAGAGGTACGAGCAGTACTTC | CASRRERYEQYF
few | TRBD1 | 15 | TRBJ1-2 | TRBV7-9 | TGTGCCAGCAGCCGTGGGGACAGGGTGGAAGCGGGCTACACCTTC | CASSRGDRVEAGYTF
NA | TRBD2 | 15 | TRBJ2-1 | TRBV7-3 | TGTGCCAGCAGCATTACTAGCGGGAAATACAATGAGCAGTTCTTC | CASSITSGKYNEQFF
NA | NA | 14 | TRBJ1-1 | TRBV30 | TGTGCCTGGAGTGCAAGGGGGGGAAACACTGAAGCTTTCTTT | CAWSARGGNTEAFF
NA | NA | 14 | TRBJ2-5 | TRBV3-1/TRBV3-2 | TGTGCCAGCAGCTTCTGGACAGCCCAAGAGACCCAGTACTTC | CASSFWTAQETQYF
NA | NA | 14 | TRBJ2-1 | TRBV28 | TGTGCCAGCAGCCTAACCGGGTCAAGCGGCGAGCAGTTCTTC | CASSLTGSSGEQFF
NA | TRBD1 | 13 | TRBJ2-1 | TRBV19 | TGTGCCAGTAGTACGCAACAGGGGTATGAGCAGTTCTTC | CASSTQQGYEQFF
NA | NA | 14 | TRBJ1-1 | TRBV27 | TGTGCCAGCAGTTTGAGCAGGCGGAACACTGAAGCTTTCTTT | CASSLSRRNTEAFF
once | TRBD1 | 15 | TRBJ2-7 | TRBV18 | TGTGCCAGCTCACTAAGGACAGGGGATCTTTACGAGCAGTACTTC | CASSLRTGDLYEQYF
NA | NA | 14 | TRBJ1-5 | TRBV28 | TGTGCCAGCAGTTCTGGGGCCTTAAATCAGCCCCAGCATTTT | CASSSGALNQPQHF
NA | NA | 16 | TRBJ2-1 | TRBV5-1 | TGCGCCAGCAGCTTGGCTGACGGGTTGTCCTACAATGAGCAGTTCTTC | CASSLADGLSYNEQFF
NA | TRBD2 | 15 | TRBJ2-1 | TRBV9 | TGTGCCAGCAGCGTTACTAGCGGGAAGGAGACCGAGCAGTTCTTC | CASSVTSGKETEQFF
NA | TRBD2 | 16 | TRBJ2-1 | TRBV2 | TGTGCCAGCAGACGCAATCCTAGCGGGAGGGCAAATGAGCAGTTCTTC | CASRRNPSGRANEQFF
NA | NA | 15 | TRBJ2-3 | TRBV10-1 | TGCGCCAGCAGTAATGGGGCAGGGGGCACAGATACGCAGTATTTT | CASSNGAGGTDTQYF
NA | NA | 19 | TRBJ2-7 | TRBV15 | TGTGCCACCAGCAGAGAGAGGGGGAAAGCGGCGCGGACCCCCTACGAGCAGTACTTC | CATSRERGKAARTPYEQYF
NA | TRBD1 | 14 | TRBJ1-1 | TRBV13 | TGTGCCAGCACCCGGGACAGGCGAATCACTGAAGCTTTCTTT | CASTRDRRITEAFF
few | NA | 12 | TRBJ1-1 | TRBV15 | TGTGCCACCAGACAGAAGAACACTGAAGCTTTCTTT | CATRQKNTEAFF
NA | NA | 16 | TRBJ2-1 | TRBV19 | TGTGCCAGTAGTATAAGACTCAGCGGTCCCTACAATGAGCAGTTCTTC | CASSIRLSGPYNEQFF
NA | NA | 13 | TRBJ1-1 | TRBV6-4 | TGTGCCAGCAGTACAGAGATGAACACTGAAGCTTTCTTT | CASSTEMNTEAFF
NA | NA | 15 | TRBJ1-2 | TRBV15 | TGTGCCACCAGCAGAGACGCAGGGGCGGACTATGGCTACACCTTC | CATSRDAGADYGYTF
NA | NA | 17 | TRBJ2-3 | TRBV5-1 | TGCGCCAGCAGCTTAGGACACCTTCTCACGTCCACAGATACGCAGTATTTT | CASSLGHLLTSTDTQYF
NA | TRBD1 | 14 | TRBJ1-4 | TRBV7-2 | TGTGCCAGCAGCTTCGGACAGGGAGGCGAAAAACTGTTTTTT | CASSFGQGGEKLFF
once | TRBD2 | 16 | TRBJ2-1 | TRBV2 | TGTGCCAGCAGTGAAGCGGGCGGGAGGGCCGGCACTGAGCAGTTCTTC | CASSEAGGRAGTEQFF
NA | NA | 15 | TRBJ2-2 | TRBV5-1 | TGCGCCAGCAGCCCCGTCGCCGGCGGCACCGGGGAGCTGTTTTTT | CASSPVAGGTGELFF
NA | NA | 12 | TRBJ2-7 | TRBV28 | TGTGCCAGCAGTAACCGACTAACCGAGCAGTACTTC | CASSNRLTEQYF
NA | NA | 15 | TRBJ2-3 | TRBV5-1 | TGCGCCAGCAGCTTGGACTTTTCAAGCACAGATACGCAGTATTTT | CASSLDFSSTDTQYF
NA | TRBD1 | 13 | TRBJ1-5 | TRBV28 | TGTGCCAGCAGTTTGACAGGGGAACAGCCCCAGCATTTT | CASSLTGEQPQHF
once | TRBD2 | 16 | TRBJ2-1 | TRBV19 | TGTGCCAGTACCAATCACCGGACTAGCGGCTACAATGAGCAGTTCTTC | CASTNHRTSGYNEQFF
NA | NA | 15 | TRBJ2-7 | TRBV7-2 | TGTGCCAGCAGCTTAGCGAGGACAGCTTTCTACGAGCAGTACTTC | CASSLARTAFYEQYF
NA | NA | 12 | TRBJ2-1 | TRBV6-2/TRBV6-3 | TGTGCCAGCAGTCCCCTGAGTTGGGAGCAGTTCTTC | CASSPLSWEQFF
NA | NA | 14 | TRBJ1-3 | TRBV19 | TGTGCCAGTACGGGTATTAACCGGGGAAACACCATATATTTT | CASTGINRGNTIYF
NA | NA | 13 | TRBJ2-5 | TRBV7-2 | TGTGCCAGCAGCAACGAACAGGCAAGGACCCAGTACTTC | CASSNEQARTQYF